This T cell receptor (beta chain) was captured in a study of CD8+ T cells in alopecia areata. V shed 4 bases and J shed 10 bases, with 12 bases lying between them. The CDR3 sequence is 13 residues long. Germline CDR1 is SGDLS and CDR2 is YYNGEE. Study findings and constraints: Researchers say the link of baseline CD8+ expansion to response remains uncertain, with one nonresponder. Among the top 100, expanded CD8+ clones were significantly decreased by tofacitinib, as was scalp clonality. Greater clonality was observed in lesional scalp samples, especially alopecia totalis/universalis, versus normal scalp.

As the sequencing template, cDNA was produced by extracting RNA and reverse transcribing it. Profiling relied on immunoSEQ multiplex PCR, and the TCRdb table lists in-frame clones only, not all of them. The sample yields under 95,000 clones, around 70% seen once. With regard to this clone: The antigen remains undetermined.

Treatment meaning: oral pan-JAK inhibitor, 5-10 mg twice daily. PBMCs provided sorted CD4+ and CD8+ T cells. Sequenced material: CD8+ T cells sorted from blood, taken around week 44, from a patient treated with tofacitinib. The clonotype comes from a human donor with alopecia areata. This chain uses TRBV9 with TRBJ1-6, with D possibly being TRBD1 (5 bases). CDR3 coding DNA: TGTGCCAGCAGCCGCCTGGGGGGATCACCCCTCCACTTT. Protein: CASSRLGGSPLHF.